This TCR beta chain is drawn from a study of a mutant IDH1 vaccine in newly diagnosed glioma. Background on the study: Treated patients, approximately 62% male and roughly 40% female, averaged roughly 40 years of age. Patients arrived already treated with radiotherapy, temozolomide, or both, most having had both.

V was cut by 4 bases and J by 0 bases, with 8 bases left in between. Per the germline V gene, CDR1 is MRHNA and CDR2 is SNTAGT. CDR3 length equals 14 residues. The sample's time point: baseline, week 1 (first vaccination visit). Treatment denoted: pre-vaccination baseline after standard-of-care therapy. Overall study results and limits: Patients showed vaccine-induced immune responses at a rate of under 95%.

Assay: immunoSEQ multiplex PCR; the TCRdb copy retains only in-frame clones and omits some. This table holds about 15,000 clones, approximately 92% found once. This clone was detected only once. Its specificity is unknown. Sequences were derived from PBMCs, sampled from a glioma patient treated with radiotherapy, temozolomide or both. This chain links TRBV6-4 with TRBJ2-3, with unresolved D. The sequence derives from a woman aged 40 to 49 with glioma. Some clones in this sample may be carry-over from other donors' samples. Here the CDR3 DNA reads TGTGCCAGCAGTGCGGTTCCTAGCACAGATACGCAGTATTTT. Translated, it gives CASSAVPSTDTQYF.